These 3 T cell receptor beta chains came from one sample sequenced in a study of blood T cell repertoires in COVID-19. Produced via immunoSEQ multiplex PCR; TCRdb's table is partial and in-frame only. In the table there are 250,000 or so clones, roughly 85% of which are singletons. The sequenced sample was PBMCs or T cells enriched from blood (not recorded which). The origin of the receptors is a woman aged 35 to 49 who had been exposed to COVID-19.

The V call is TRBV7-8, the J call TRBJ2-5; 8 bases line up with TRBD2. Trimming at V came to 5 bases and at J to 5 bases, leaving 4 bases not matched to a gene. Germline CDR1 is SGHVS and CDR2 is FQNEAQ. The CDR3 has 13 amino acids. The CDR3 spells CASSRSGDETQYF. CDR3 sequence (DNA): TGTGCCAGCAGCCGTAGCGGGGACGAGACCCAGTACTTC.

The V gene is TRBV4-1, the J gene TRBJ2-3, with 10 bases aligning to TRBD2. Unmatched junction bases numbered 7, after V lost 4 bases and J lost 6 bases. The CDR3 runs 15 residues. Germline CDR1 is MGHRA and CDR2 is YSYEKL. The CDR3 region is CASSPLSGGADTQYF. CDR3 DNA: TGCGCCAGCAGCCCTTTGAGCGGGGGGGCGGATACGCAGTATTTT.

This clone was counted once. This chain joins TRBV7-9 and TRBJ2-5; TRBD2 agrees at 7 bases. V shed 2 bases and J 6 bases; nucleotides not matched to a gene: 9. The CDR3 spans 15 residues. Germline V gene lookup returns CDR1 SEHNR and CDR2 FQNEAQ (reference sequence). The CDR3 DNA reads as TGTGCCAGCAGCTTAATGTCCAGCGGGGATAAGACCCAGTACTTC. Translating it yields CASSLMSSGDKTQYF. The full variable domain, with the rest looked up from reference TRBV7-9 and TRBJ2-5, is DTGVSQNPRHKITKRGQNVTFRCDPISEHNRLYWYRQTLGQGPEFLTYFQNEAQLEKSRLLSDRFSAERPKGSFSTLEIQRTEQGDSAMYLCASSLMSSGDKTQYFGPGTRLLVL.